The 26 T cell receptor beta chains below all came from one sample that was sequenced in a study of blood T cell repertoires in COVID-19. The table came from immunoSEQ multiplex PCR; TCRdb's copy has only in-frame clones and leaves some out. The repertoire holds roughly 200,000 clones, about nine tenths seen once, with roughly 7.2% in the top ten. Sequencing input: PBMCs or T cells enriched from blood (not recorded which). These receptor sequences come from a man aged 30 to 39 in a cohort exposed to, infected with or recovered from COVID-19 (not recorded which).

This clone was seen just once. The chain employs TRBV28 and TRBJ1-1, with 11 nucleotides matching TRBD1. Losses at the gene ends were 1 base for V and 4 bases for J; bases not matched to a gene: 5. Germline CDR1 is MDHEN and CDR2 is SYDVKM. This CDR3 region has 16 residues. The CDR3 DNA is TGTGCCAGCAGTTTATATGGACAGGGGGCGAGCACTGAAGCTTTCTTT. This encodes CASSLYGQGASTEAFF.

This clone was counted a single time. The chain links TRBV28 to TRBJ2-5; D remains ambiguous. This CDR3 is 13 amino acids long. Trimming removed 2 bases at V and 9 bases at J, with 13 bases between. The V gene's germline CDR1 is MDHEN and CDR2 SYDVKM. Here the CDR3 DNA reads TGTGCCAGCAGTTTAACTGGCCACGAGGCCCAGTACTTC. Translating it yields CASSLTGHEAQYF.

The chain couples TRBV21-1 to TRBJ2-2; no DNA check was done on the table's D call, TRBD1. TRBV21-1 is flagged as a pseudogene. The CDR3 runs 16 residues. CDR3 sequence: CASSLQGQGDTGELFF. The CDR3 DNA reads TGTGCCAGCAGCCTCCAGGGACAGGGGGACACCGGGGAGCTGTTTTTT.

The chain has TRBV5-1 and TRBJ1-6; 7 nucleotides line up with TRBD1. The germline V gene encodes CDR1 SGHRS and CDR2 YFSETQ. The CDR3 has 15 residues. Germline trimming cut 4 bases from V and 9 bases from J; bases unmatched to any gene: 10. CDR3 sequence reads: CASSAETGFSSPLHF. In nucleotides, the CDR3 is TGCGCCAGCAGCGCCGAGACAGGGTTTAGTTCACCCCTCCACTTT.

The chain carries TRBV19 and TRBJ1-4; 8 positions match TRBD1. The CDR3 contains 15 residues. The V segment lost 6 bases and the J segment 5 bases; nucleotides outside the gene matches: 8. Per the germline V gene, CDR1 is LNHDA and CDR2 is SQIVND (reference sequence). The chain's CDR3 is CASSRDRIGNEKLFF. The CDR3 nucleotides read TGTGCCAGTAGCCGGGACAGGATCGGAAATGAAAAACTGTTTTTT.

The J gene is TRBJ2-1, the V gene TRBV11-3, with 7 bases aligning to TRBD2. Per the germline V gene, CDR1 is SGHNT and CDR2 is YENEEA. This CDR3 is 13 amino acids long. J gave up 12 bases and V 4 bases, and 9 bases lay outside the gene matches. The CDR3 region is CASSSTSQVRQFF. The CDR3 coding sequence is TGTGCCAGCAGCTCGACTAGCCAAGTAAGGCAGTTCTTC.

The rearrangement joins TRBV12-5 to TRBJ1-1; no firm D call. Trimming took off 0 bases at V and 5 bases at J, with 10 bases between the two ends. Germline V lookup: CDR1 LGHNT, CDR2 FRNRAP. The CDR3 consists of 14 residues. Written as DNA, the CDR3 is TGTGCTAGTGGTTTGGTACCGCCGGGAACTGAAGCTTTCTTT. This encodes CASGLVPPGTEAFF.

Details on this clone: The same CDR3 also results from other DNA sequences found in this sample. This chain uses TRBV5-1 with TRBJ2-1; D gene ambiguous. CDR3 size: 11 residues. Germline V gene lookup returns CDR1 SGHRS and CDR2 YFSETQ. Between the trimmed V and J ends, which lost 1 base and 9 bases, there was a span of 5 bases. CDR3 sequence: CASSLTGEQFF. Here the CDR3 DNA reads TGCGCCAGCAGCTTGACCGGTGAGCAGTTCTTC.

V usage is TRBV5-1 and J usage is TRBJ2-2, with 14 bases aligning to TRBD2. The V segment lost 5 bases and the J segment 1 base; nucleotides outside the gene matches: 10. CDR1 is SGHRS and CDR2 is YFSETQ in the germline V gene. The CDR3 runs to 19 residues. The CDR3 DNA follows: TGCGCCAGCAGTCGGGGGGGACTAGCGGGAGCGAGGAACACCGGGGAGCTGTTTTTT. It codes for CASSRGGLAGARNTGELFF.

V usage is TRBV6-1 and J usage is TRBJ1-5; the match to TRBD1 covers 11 bases. CDR3 size: 17 residues. Germline V gives CDR1 MNHNS, CDR2 SASEGT. J lost 3 bases, V lost 4 bases, and 8 bases had no gene match. In DNA form, the CDR3 reads TGTGCCAGCAGTGCGGACAGGGGGCGCAAGGCCAATCAGCCCCAGCATTTT. This translates into CASSADRGRKANQPQHF.

V is TRBV7-2 and J is TRBJ2-7; 14 positions match TRBD2. The CDR3 contains 16 residues. Per germline, CDR1 SGHTA and CDR2 FQGNSA. J gave up 5 bases and V 2 bases, and 5 bases lay outside the gene matches. Here the CDR3 reads CASSLRLAGGLHEQYF. CDR3 coding DNA: TGTGCCAGCAGCTTAAGACTAGCGGGAGGGCTCCACGAGCAGTACTTC.

This clone came up a few times. The rearrangement joins TRBV7-9 to TRBJ2-1; possibly TRBD1 for D (5 bases). CDR1 SEHNR and CDR2 FQNEAQ come from the germline V gene (reference sequence). The CDR3 has 11 amino acids. V was clipped by 5 bases and J by 10 bases, with 9 bases between them. The CDR3 loop is CASSPQGEQFF. The CDR3 region has the DNA TGTGCCAGCAGCCCTCAGGGCGAGCAGTTCTTC. Combining the CDR3 with reference TRBV7-9 and TRBJ2-1 gives the whole variable domain DTGVSQNPRHKITKRGQNVTFRCDPISEHNRLYWYRQTLGQGPEFLTYFQNEAQLEKSRLLSDRFSAERPKGSFSTLEIQRTEQGDSAMYLCASSPQGEQFFGPGTRLTVL.

The J gene is TRBJ2-7, the V gene TRBV5-4; 10 positions match TRBD2. After removal of 1 base from V and 6 bases from J, the junction contained 4 bases not matched to a gene. CDR3 length: 14 residues. CDR1 and CDR2 (germline): SGHNT, YYREEE (reference sequence). The DNA of the CDR3 is TGTGCCAGCAGCTTGCAGCGGGAGGGCTCCGAGCAGTACTTC. Translated: CASSLQREGSEQYF. The full variable domain, rest sourced from reference TRBV5-4 and TRBJ2-7, is ETGVTQSPTHLIKTRGQQVTLRCSSQSGHNTVSWYQQALGQGPQFIFQYYREEENGRGNFPPRFSGLQFPNYSSELNVNALELDDSALYLCASSLQREGSEQYFGPGTRLTVT.

The CDR3 reads CASSSTSGRGADTQYF. The CDR3 DNA reads TGTGCCAGCAGTTCCACTAGCGGGAGAGGAGCAGATACGCAGTATTTT. V and J are TRBV6-2 or TRBV6-3 and TRBJ2-3, with 11 bases lining up with TRBD2. V lost 4 bases and J lost 4; bases outside the gene matches: 7. The germline CDR1 and CDR2 sequences are MNHEY and SVGEGT. CDR3 length: 16 residues.

The chain employs TRBV5-5 and TRBJ1-3; 7 bases are a match to TRBD1. The CDR3 extends over 18 amino acids. The J segment lost 0 bases and the V segment lost 3 bases, leaving 12 bases of the junction unmatched. Germline CDR1 is SGHKS and CDR2 is YYEKEE (reference sequence). CDR3 protein: CASSWYGTASLSGNTIYF. The CDR3 region has the DNA TGTGCCAGCAGCTGGTATGGGACAGCGTCTCTCTCTGGAAACACCATATATTTT.

The genes are TRBV7-6 and TRBJ2-1; D might be TRBD2 (6 bases). The CDR3 spans 13 residues. Germline CDR1 reads SGHVS; CDR2 reads FNYEAQ. Deletions cut 5 bases from V and 5 bases from J, with 10 bases between. The DNA of the CDR3 is TGTGCCAGCAGCATGACTAGACACAATGAGCAGTTCTTC. This translates into CASSMTRHNEQFF.

The chain combines TRBV9 with TRBJ2-7, with D perhaps matching TRBD2 (6 bases). Trimming removed 4 bases from V and 2 bases from J, with 13 bases in between. Germline V gene lookup returns CDR1 SGDLS and CDR2 YYNGEE. This CDR3 is 14 amino acids long. The CDR3 sequence: CASSPRGEAYEQYF. The CDR3 bases are TGTGCCAGCAGCCCACGCGGGGAAGCCTACGAGCAGTACTTC.

The rearrangement links TRBV14 to TRBJ1-1, with TRBD1 as a possible D gene (5 bases). The V end lost 4 bases, the J end lost 4 bases, and 19 bases lay between the germline ends. The germline V gene has CDR1 SGHDN and CDR2 FVKESK. CDR3 size: 16 residues. The CDR3, as DNA: TGTGCCAGCAGCCCATCCCGTCGACAGATCCCCACTGAAGCTTTCTTT. Its translation: CASSPSRRQIPTEAFF.

J is TRBJ2-1 and V is TRBV5-8; TRBD2 matches at 11 bases. The germline CDR1 and CDR2 sequences are SGHTS and YDEGEE. The CDR3 sequence is 15 residues long. J gave up 6 bases and V 0 bases, and 2 bases lay outside the gene matches. The CDR3 bases are TGTGCCAGCAGCTTGGTACTAGCGGGAGCCAATGAGCAGTTCTTC. Encoded protein: CASSLVLAGANEQFF.

The V gene is TRBV9, the J gene TRBJ1-2; no clear D gene. CDR3 length: 18 residues. Germline V CDR1 and CDR2: SGDLS, YYNGEE. Trimming removed 4 bases at V and 3 bases at J, with 25 bases between. The DNA of the CDR3 is TGTGCCAGCAGCTTAAATATGATCGAGGGAGCAGGCTACTATGGCTACACCTTC. This codes for CASSLNMIEGAGYYGYTF.

V is TRBV10-3 and J is TRBJ2-3, with a possible D match to TRBD2 (6 bases). The CDR3 is made up of 16 amino acids. V was shortened by 2 bases and J by 2 bases, with 14 bases between the two germline ends. Germline CDR1 and CDR2: ENHRY and SYGVKD. For the CDR3, the DNA is TGTGCCATCAGTGAGCGAGACCGGGAGAACACAGATACGCAGTATTTT. This encodes CAISERDRENTDTQYF.

This sequence joins TRBV7-3 and TRBJ2-3; weak D call: TRBD1 (7 bases). Germline CDR1 reads SGHTA; CDR2 reads FQGTGA. V was clipped by 4 bases and J by 4 bases, with 15 bases between them. This CDR3 spans 15 amino acids. CDR3 region: CASSSRQGGADTQYF. CDR3 nucleotide sequence: TGTGCCAGCAGCTCAAGACAGGGAGGCGCAGATACGCAGTATTTT.

The chain links TRBV2 to TRBJ1-2; the D gene is possibly TRBD1 (6 bases). CDR1 SNHLY and CDR2 FYNNEI come from the germline V gene. The CDR3 has 16 residues. Trimming removed 7 bases from V and 5 bases from J, with 23 bases in between. The CDR3 DNA sequence: TGTGCCAGCACCGGTGAGGGGACACGAGGGGGTTATGGCTACACCTTC. Protein product: CASTGEGTRGGYGYTF. The complete variable domain, with remaining parts taken from reference TRBV2 and TRBJ1-2, reads EPEVTQTPSHQVTQMGQEVILRCVPISNHLYFYWYRQILGQKVEFLVSFYNNEISEKSEIFDDQFSVERPDGSNFTLKIRSTKLEDSAMYFCASTGEGTRGGYGYTFGSGTRLTVV.

This chain uses TRBV28 with TRBJ1-3; 7 bases map to TRBD1. The length of the CDR3 is 16 residues. The germline V gene encodes CDR1 MDHEN and CDR2 SYDVKM. With 4 bases clipped from V and 4 bases from J, the junction kept 10 bases outside the gene matches. This chain's CDR3 is CASSSNLRGKGNTIYF. For the CDR3, the DNA is TGTGCCAGCAGTTCAAACCTCAGGGGGAAAGGAAACACCATATATTTT.

The rearrangement uses TRBV14 and TRBJ1-2; possibly TRBD1 for D (6 bases). The V end was cut by 1 base, the J end by 6 bases, with 12 bases between. The CDR3 is 14 residues long. The V gene's germline CDR1 is SGHDN and CDR2 FVKESK. CDR3 amino acids: CASSQVRGTHGYTF. The CDR3 DNA sequence: TGTGCCAGCAGCCAAGTCAGGGGCACCCATGGCTACACCTTC.

The CDR3 region has the DNA TGTGCCAGCTCGACAGGGGGTCTGGCTGAAGCTTTCTTT. Translation: CASSTGGLAEAFF. The gene calls are TRBV18 and TRBJ1-1; the match to TRBD1 covers 9 bases. V dropped 6 bases and J dropped 6; count of bases not matched to a gene: 5. Germline CDR1 and CDR2: KGHSH and LQKENI. The CDR3 is 13 residues long.